This T cell receptor beta chain was captured by sequencing in a study of PD-1 blockade in classical Hodgkin lymphoma. Whole-study findings and limits: CD4+ TCR diversity, unlike CD8+, climbed significantly by C4D1. Newly diagnosed and completely responding patients shared comparable baseline diversity.

Time point: cycle 4 day 1 (C4D1), after about 6 weeks of nivolumab. Brentuximab vedotin exposure varied among the patients, all of whom had relapsed after autologous stem cell transplantation. CD8+ T cells were isolated from thawed PBMCs by magnetic negative selection. Notes on this clone: Its target is not known.

Using immunoSEQ multiplex PCR, the repertoire was profiled, and TCRdb retains in-frame clones only, with some absent. The table has around 19,000 clones, around 84% seen once. CDR1 SGHRS and CDR2 YFSETQ come from the germline V gene. This CDR3 spans 16 amino acids. J gave up 0 bases and V 2 bases, and 8 bases lay outside the gene matches. V and J are TRBV5-1 and TRBJ2-7, with 7 bases fitting TRBD1. This TCR derives from a human donor with classical Hodgkin lymphoma. The starting material was CD8+ T cells from blood, obtained before the fourth cycle of nivolumab. The CDR3 here is CASSFCDRESSYEQYF. As DNA, the CDR3 is TGCGCCAGCAGCTTCTGCGACAGGGAGAGCTCCTACGAGCAGTACTTC. The whole variable domain, remainder taken from reference TRBV5-1 and TRBJ2-7, is KAGVTQTPRYLIKTRGQQVTLSCSPISGHRSVSWYQQTPGQGLQFLFEYFSETQRNKGNFPGRFSGRQFSNSRSEMNVSTLELGDSALYLCASSFCDRESSYEQYFGPGTRLTVT.